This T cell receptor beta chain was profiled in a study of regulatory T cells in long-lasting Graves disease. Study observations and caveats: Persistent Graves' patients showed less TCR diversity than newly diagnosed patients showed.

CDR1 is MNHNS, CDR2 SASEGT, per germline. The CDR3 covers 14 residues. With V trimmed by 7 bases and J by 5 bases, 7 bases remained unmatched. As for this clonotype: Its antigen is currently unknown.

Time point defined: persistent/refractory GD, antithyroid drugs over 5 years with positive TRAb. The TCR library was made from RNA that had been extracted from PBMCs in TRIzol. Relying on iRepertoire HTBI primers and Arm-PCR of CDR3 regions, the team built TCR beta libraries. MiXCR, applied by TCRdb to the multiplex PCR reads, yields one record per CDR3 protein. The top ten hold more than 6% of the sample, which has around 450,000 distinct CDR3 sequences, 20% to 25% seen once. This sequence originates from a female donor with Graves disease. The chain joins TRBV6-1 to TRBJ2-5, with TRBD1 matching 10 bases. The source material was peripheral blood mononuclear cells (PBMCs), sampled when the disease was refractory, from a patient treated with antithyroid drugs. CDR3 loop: CASNPTGGGETQYF. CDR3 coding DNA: TGTGCCAGCAACCCGACAGGGGGCGGGGAGACCCAGTACTTC.